This T cell receptor beta chain was recovered during a study of blood T cell repertoires in COVID-19. Only in-frame clones appear in the TCRdb table, and some are missing; sequencing was by immunoSEQ multiplex PCR. The repertoire holds 55,000 to 75,000 clones, with around 82% as singletons. Germline loops: CDR1 MNHEY, CDR2 SVGAGI. The J segment lost 2 bases and the V segment lost 6 bases, leaving 4 bases of the junction unmatched. The CDR3 consists of 14 residues. The chain employs TRBV6-5 and TRBJ1-3; 7 bases map to TRBD1. The specimen sequenced was peripheral blood. The TCR was taken from a man aged 80 or over with active COVID-19. The CDR3 DNA reads as TGTGCCAGCAGGACAGGGTCACCTGGAAACACCATATATTTT. It is translated as CASRTGSPGNTIYF.